One and the same sample provided the 30 T cell receptor beta chains below, sequenced in a study of Ad26.COV2.S vaccination and SARS-CoV-2 variants (dated by TCRdb to the early 2020s). Explained via the paper, the time point label denotes: individuals recovered from natural SARS-CoV-2 infection. Library construction relied on the immunoSEQ multiplex PCR assay. TCRdb carries this immuneACCESS record with in-frame sequences only. Its versions omit some clonotypes, under half of them owing to an unresolved V gene in the studies checked, with the rest unexplained. The sample has some 180,000 clones on record, about 83% of them singletons. Of the sample, 5.9% falls within the top ten clones. Sequences were derived from peripheral blood, sampled after recovery from COVID-19. These receptors all come from a human donor who had recovered from COVID-19.

This chain links TRBV24-1 with TRBJ2-2, with TRBD2 identical over 7 bases. The CDR3 totals 13 residues. The trim removed 8 bases at V and 7 bases at J, leaving 6 bases unmatched. The germline V gene encodes CDR1 KGHDR and CDR2 SFDVKD. For the CDR3, the DNA is TGTGCCACCACTAGGGACTATGGCGGGGAGCTGTTTTTT. Residues: CATTRDYGGELFF.

This clone came up once. J is TRBJ1-6 and V is TRBV6-6; D ambiguous. Deletions cut 5 bases from V and 6 bases from J, with 8 bases between. CDR1 is MNHNY and CDR2 is SVGAGI in the germline V gene (reference sequence). The CDR3 covers 13 residues. CDR3: CASSSQINSPLHF. CDR3 nucleotide sequence: TGTGCCAGCAGTAGTCAAATTAATTCACCCCTCCACTTT.

This rearrangement joins TRBV27 to TRBJ2-5; TRBD1 aligns across 7 bases. Germline V lookup: CDR1 MNHEY, CDR2 SMNVEV (reference sequence). V shed 6 bases and J 2 bases; nucleotides not matched to a gene: 3. This CDR3 has 13 residues. The CDR3 nucleotides are TGTGCCAGCAGGGTACAGGGGCAAGAGACCCAGTACTTC. Protein product: CASRVQGQETQYF.

The J gene is TRBJ2-4, the V gene TRBV5-1; TRBD2 matches 10 bases. CDR3 length equals 22 residues. The V gene end was trimmed by 4 bases and the J gene end by 0 bases; junction bases not matched to a gene: 22. Germline V CDR1 and CDR2: SGHRS, YFSETQ. CDR3 protein: CASSHWGIAGGPNNLAKNIQYF. CDR3 DNA: TGCGCCAGCAGCCATTGGGGGATAGCGGGAGGCCCGAATAACCTAGCCAAAAACATTCAGTACTTC.

The table lists this clone with a count of one. V is TRBV2 and J is TRBJ1-3; 8 bases line up with TRBD1. The CDR3 covers 17 residues. With 7 bases clipped from V and 4 bases from J, the junction kept 15 bases outside the gene matches. Germline CDR1 and CDR2: SNHLY and FYNNEI. The CDR3 protein is CASILNLKTGGGNTIYF. The CDR3 nucleotides are TGTGCCAGCATCTTGAACTTGAAAACAGGGGGGGGAAACACCATATATTTT. Variable domain in full (rest from reference TRBV2 and TRBJ1-3): EPEVTQTPSHQVTQMGQEVILRCVPISNHLYFYWYRQILGQKVEFLVSFYNNEISEKSEIFDDQFSVERPDGSNFTLKIRSTKLEDSAMYFCASILNLKTGGGNTIYFGEGSWLTVV.

The DNA for the CDR3 is TGTGCCAGTAGTGGGACTAGCGGGGAGTTTGGCACCGGGGAGCTGTTTTTT. Translated: CASSGTSGEFGTGELFF. V gene TRBV19 combines with J gene TRBJ2-2; 13 nucleotides agree with TRBD2. Per germline, CDR1 LNHDA and CDR2 SQIVND (reference sequence). The V gene end was trimmed by 5 bases and the J gene end by 4 bases; junction bases not matched to a gene: 7. The CDR3 length is 17 residues.

The count of this clone is one. V and J are TRBV6-5 and TRBJ1-5, with D unresolved. V was trimmed by 7 bases and J by 4 bases, leaving 11 bases between them. The CDR3 length is 13 residues. Germline V gives CDR1 MNHEY, CDR2 SVGAGI. This CDR3 is CASNGQVNQPQHF. In nucleotides, the CDR3 is TGTGCCAGCAACGGTCAGGTTAATCAGCCCCAGCATTTT.

This clone was seen a single time. The V and J genes are TRBV9 and TRBJ2-3, with 8 nucleotides matching TRBD2. The CDR3 totals 17 residues. Germline CDR1 SGDLS, CDR2 YYNGEE. The V segment lost 2 bases and the J segment 0 bases; nucleotides outside the gene matches: 8. CDR3 protein: CASSVPAGGGSTDTQYF. CDR3 DNA sequence: TGTGCCAGCAGCGTGCCAGCCGGGGGGGGCAGCACAGATACGCAGTATTTT.

The chain carries TRBV27 and TRBJ2-7, with 7 bases identical to TRBD2. From germline, CDR1 is MNHEY and CDR2 SMNVEV (reference sequence). CDR3 length equals 15 residues. V was pared by 2 bases and J by 4 bases, with 8 bases of the junction left unmatched. CDR3 protein: CASSLIGGGPYEQYF. For the CDR3, the DNA is TGTGCCAGCAGTTTAATTGGGGGAGGGCCGTACGAGCAGTACTTC.

This clone has a single count. The chain recombines TRBV7-8 with TRBJ2-2, with no clear D. V was trimmed by 1 base and J by 0 bases, leaving 9 bases between them. This CDR3 is 16 amino acids long. The germline V gene has CDR1 SGHVS and CDR2 FQNEAQ. As DNA, the CDR3 is TGTGCCAGCAGCTTAGGGCGGACGGCGAACACCGGGGAGCTGTTTTTT. Its protein product is CASSLGRTANTGELFF. Based on the CDR3 plus reference TRBV7-8 and TRBJ2-2, the full variable domain is GAGVSQSPRYKVAKRGQDVALRCDPISGHVSLFWYQQALGQGPEFLTYFQNEAQLDKSGLPSDRFFAERPEGSVSTLKIQRTQQEDSAVYLCASSLGRTANTGELFFGEGSRLTVL.

V and J are TRBV28 and TRBJ1-2; 7 bases line up with TRBD1. The germline V gene has CDR1 MDHEN and CDR2 SYDVKM. The CDR3 runs 11 residues. Unmatched junction bases numbered 5, after V lost 6 bases and J lost 10 bases. In DNA, the CDR3 is TGTGCCAGCAGATTCAGGGGGACCTACACCTTC. Its translation is CASRFRGTYTF.

The gene calls are TRBV3-1 (or the pseudogene TRBV3-2) and TRBJ1-5, with TRBD1 as a possible D gene (6 bases). Germline V lookup: CDR1 LGHDT, CDR2 YNNKEL (reference sequence). The CDR3 sequence is 15 residues long. Trimming removed 1 base from V and 7 bases from J, with 14 bases in between. CDR3 DNA: TGTGCCAGCAGCCAAGGACTTACAGGGAGCCAGCCCCAGCATTTT. This codes for CASSQGLTGSQPQHF.

This clone was counted only a few times. This chain joins TRBV12-5 and TRBJ2-7, with 9 bases identical to TRBD2. Unmatched junction bases numbered 4, after V lost 3 bases and J lost 4 bases. CDR3 length: 14 residues. CDR1 LGHNT and CDR2 FRNRAP come from the germline V gene. The CDR3 loop is CASGLGSGRYEQYF. The CDR3, as DNA: TGTGCTAGTGGTTTAGGTAGCGGGAGATACGAGCAGTACTTC.

The chain couples TRBV5-5 to TRBJ2-3; the D gene is possibly TRBD2 (6 bases). Trimming took off 4 bases at V and 3 bases at J, with 12 bases between the two ends. Germline CDR1 SGHKS, CDR2 YYEKEE (reference sequence). This CDR3 comprises 14 residues. The CDR3 loop is CASSAGPPTDTQYF. The DNA for the CDR3 is TGTGCCAGCAGCGCGGGGCCGCCGACAGATACGCAGTATTTT.

The chain joins TRBV3-1 (or the pseudogene TRBV3-2) to TRBJ1-1, with 7 positions matching TRBD1. J gave up 4 bases and V 4 bases, and 3 bases lay outside the gene matches. From germline, CDR1 is LGHDT and CDR2 YNNKEL (reference sequence). The CDR3 is made up of 13 amino acids. CDR3 DNA sequence: TGTGCCAGCAGCCGGGGACAGTCCACTGAAGCTTTCTTT. This encodes CASSRGQSTEAFF.

The chain couples TRBV5-1 to TRBJ2-1, with 7 bases identical to TRBD2. V was clipped by 7 bases and J by 4 bases; unmatched bases: 11. Per the germline V gene, CDR1 is SGHRS and CDR2 is YFSETQ. The CDR3 runs 15 residues. The CDR3 DNA follows: TGCGCCAGCCTACGGGCCAGCGGGGATTACAATGAGCAGTTCTTC. Translation gives CASLRASGDYNEQFF.

The V call is TRBV13, the J call TRBJ2-5; 14 bases fit TRBD2. The CDR3 spans 18 residues. Germline CDR1 PRHDT, CDR2 FYEKMQ (reference sequence). The ends lost 4 bases at V and 4 bases at J; junction bases unmatched: 11. CDR3 DNA sequence: TGTGCCAGCAGCTCTACCGCGACTAGCGGGGGGGTGCGAGAGACCCAGTACTTC. Protein sequence: CASSSTATSGGVRETQYF.

This chain uses TRBV5-1 with TRBJ2-1; 10 nucleotides line up with TRBD2. V lost 0 bases and J lost 1; bases outside the gene matches: 4. CDR3 length equals 17 residues. Germline CDR1 SGHRS, CDR2 YFSETQ. The CDR3, as DNA: TGCGCCAGCAGCTTGGAAGCTAGCGGGAGTTCCTACAATGAGCAGTTCTTC. Amino acid sequence: CASSLEASGSSYNEQFF.

This sequence joins TRBV5-5 and TRBJ2-5, with 8 nucleotides matching TRBD2. The J segment lost 2 bases and the V segment lost 4 bases, leaving 4 bases of the junction unmatched. In germline, CDR1 is SGHKS, CDR2 YYEKEE (reference sequence). The CDR3 runs 14 residues. CDR3 bases: TGTGCCAGCAGCGAGCGGGAGTATCAAGAGACCCAGTACTTC. Its translation is CASSEREYQETQYF.

The CDR3 is CASRETGVHGYTF. CDR3 nucleotides: TGTGCCAGCAGGGAGACAGGGGTTCATGGCTACACCTTC. The chain couples TRBV6-5 to TRBJ1-2; 8 nucleotides match TRBD1. CDR1 and CDR2 from the germline V gene are MNHEY and SVGAGI. The CDR3 extends over 13 amino acids. V lost 6 bases and J lost 6; bases outside the gene matches: 6.

This clone was recorded only once. The V gene is TRBV10-2, the J gene TRBJ1-5; D uncertain. Trimming pared 7 bases from V and 3 bases from J, leaving 7 bases between. The CDR3 totals 12 residues. In germline, CDR1 is WSHSY, CDR2 SAAADI. CDR3 sequence (DNA): TGCGCCAGCACGGGGATCAATCAGCCCCAGCATTTT. Residues: CASTGINQPQHF.

V usage is TRBV19 and J usage is TRBJ1-1, with TRBD1 identical over 7 bases. The CDR3 is 15 amino acids. Germline V CDR1 and CDR2: LNHDA, SQIVND (reference sequence). The trim removed 5 bases at V and 4 bases at J, leaving 10 bases unmatched. CDR3 sequence reads: CASSLILTGVTEAFF. As DNA, the CDR3 is TGTGCCAGTAGTTTAATCTTAACAGGGGTCACTGAAGCTTTCTTT.

This sequence joins TRBV3-1 (or the pseudogene TRBV3-2) and TRBJ2-5, with 11 bases aligning to TRBD2. Germline assignment: CDR1 LGHDT and CDR2 YNNKEL (reference sequence). The CDR3 is made up of 16 amino acids. Germline trimming cut 1 base from V and 5 bases from J; bases unmatched to any gene: 6. The CDR3: CASSQGLAGGQETQYF. The CDR3 DNA is TGTGCCAGCAGCCAAGGTTTAGCGGGGGGGCAGGAGACCCAGTACTTC.

V usage is TRBV5-8 and J usage is TRBJ2-3, with D perhaps matching TRBD1 (5 bases). Trimming shortened V by 1 base and J by 1 base, and 13 bases separated the two germline ends. CDR3 size: 16 residues. Per the germline V gene, CDR1 is SGHTS and CDR2 is YDEGEE. Here the CDR3 DNA reads TGTGCCAGCAGCTTGTACGAGGAGACAGGCACAGATACGCAGTATTTT. It yields the protein CASSLYEETGTDTQYF.

The gene calls are TRBV10-2 and TRBJ2-7, with a tentative D call TRBD2 (7 bases). The CDR3 is made up of 16 amino acids. Germline lookup yields CDR1 WSHSY and CDR2 SAAADI. Trimming pared 7 bases from V and 6 bases from J, leaving 25 bases between. As DNA, the CDR3 is TGCGCCAGCATCCTCCATCGGGGGGCCCCCAGACTCGAGCAGTACTTC. The encoded protein is CASILHRGAPRLEQYF.

V and J are TRBV11-3 and TRBJ2-1; 14 nucleotides agree with TRBD2. Germline CDR1 is SGHNT and CDR2 is YENEEA. The CDR3 contains 16 residues. The ends lost 2 bases at V and 7 bases at J; junction bases unmatched: 4. The CDR3 DNA reads TGTGCCAGCAGCTTACGACTAGCGGGGGGGCGGAATGAGCAGTTCTTC. Protein product: CASSLRLAGGRNEQFF.

The rearrangement joins TRBV2 to TRBJ2-7; TRBD1 matches at 7 bases. This CDR3 is 13 amino acids long. V lost 4 bases and J lost 9; bases outside the gene matches: 9. Germline loops: CDR1 SNHLY, CDR2 FYNNEI. The CDR3 loop reads CASSGDRTSPQYF. For the CDR3, the DNA is TGTGCCAGCAGTGGGGACAGAACGTCCCCGCAGTACTTC.

J is TRBJ2-7 and V is TRBV2; 11 nucleotides align to TRBD1. CDR3 size: 13 residues. V trimming: 7 bases; J trimming: 4 bases; junction bases outside the gene matches: 3. Germline values: CDR1 SNHLY, CDR2 FYNNEI. CDR3 sequence (DNA): TGTGCCAGCACCCGGGACAGGGGGTACGAGCAGTACTTC. Residues: CASTRDRGYEQYF.

The chain links TRBV7-2 to TRBJ2-2; D remains unclear. V shed 6 bases and J shed 8 bases, with 7 bases lying between them. The CDR3 totals 11 residues. Germline-derived CDR1 and CDR2 are SGHTA and FQGNSA. In DNA form, the CDR3 reads TGTGCCAGCAGGCAATTGGGGGAGCTGTTTTTT. It yields the protein CASRQLGELFF.

This chain links TRBV24-1 with TRBJ1-2; a weak D match, TRBD1 (5 bases). The V gene lost 10 bases and the J gene lost 5 bases, with 19 bases spanning the gap. From germline, CDR1 is KGHDR and CDR2 SFDVKD. The CDR3 has 14 residues. CDR3 amino acids: CATGPGTDLYGYTF. The CDR3 DNA reads as TGTGCCACTGGACCCGGGACGGACTTATATGGCTACACCTTC.